One sample yielded the 30 T cell receptor beta chains listed below, sequenced in a study of human T cells and chemical hapten exposure. TCRdb re-analysed the RACE reads in MiXCR, keeping a single row per CDR3 protein. The sample has 150,000 to 200,000 distinct CDR3 sequences, more than 20% seen once. Documented time point: patch test 1, 2 weeks after DPC sensitization. Documented treatment: therapeutic diphenylcyclopropenone sensitization with weekly scalp DPC. Sample: whole blood, taken in connection with sensitization to the hapten diphenylcyclopropenone (DPC). These receptors were taken from a woman aged 45-65 years with alopecia areata. Some clones in this sample may be carry-over from other donors' samples.

Details on this clonotype: Relative to the germline gene, one junction end is altered; a read error may explain this. J is TRBJ2-6 and V is TRBV7-6, with D possibly being TRBD1 (6 bases). The germline gives CDR1 SGHVS, CDR2 FNYEAQ. The CDR3 consists of 15 residues. CDR3: CVSSRTGTGANVLTF. The CDR3, as DNA: TGTGTCAGCAGCCGTACAGGGACCGGGGCCAACGTCCTGACTTTC.

This clonotype was seen a handful of times. The chain uses TRBV5-1 and TRBJ2-1; D gene unclear. Germline V gene data show CDR1 as SGHRS and CDR2 as YFSETQ. There are 12 residues in the CDR3. V shed 4 bases and J shed 5 bases, with 7 bases lying between them. CDR3 amino acids: CASSPVNNEQFF. DNA of the CDR3: TGCGCCAGCAGCCCGGTCAACAATGAGCAGTTCTTC.

The V gene is TRBV30, the J gene TRBJ2-3; 7 nucleotides line up with TRBD2. The length of the CDR3 is 14 residues. V lost 0 bases to trimming and J lost 4 bases; unmatched junction nucleotides: 4. CDR1 GTSNPN and CDR2 SVGIG come from the germline V gene (reference sequence). CDR3: CAWSVRAGPDTQYF. CDR3 nucleotide sequence: TGTGCCTGGAGTGTACGAGCGGGACCAGATACGCAGTATTTT.

This clonotype was found a few times. The chain uses TRBV29-1 and TRBJ2-2; D gene ambiguous. This CDR3 has 13 residues. Trimming removed 1 base at V and 7 bases at J, with 10 bases between. Germline CDR1 SQVTM, CDR2 ANQGSEA. As DNA, the CDR3 is TGCAGCGTTGAAGTCAGAACAGACGGGGAGCTGTTTTTT. Translated: CSVEVRTDGELFF.

There are a few counts of this clonotype. The rearrangement joins TRBV20-1 to TRBJ1-2; 8 bases are shared with TRBD1. V was pared by 5 bases and J by 4 bases, with 15 bases of the junction left unmatched. Germline CDR1 DFQATT, CDR2 SNEGSKA (reference sequence). The CDR3 totals 16 residues. The CDR3: CSAGSGTGVTLYGYTF. For the CDR3, the DNA is TGCAGTGCTGGTTCCGGGACAGGCGTTACTCTCTATGGCTACACCTTC.

This clonotype was found a few times. The genes are TRBV20-1 and TRBJ1-6, with D perhaps matching TRBD1 (6 bases). Germline V CDR1 and CDR2: DFQATT, SNEGSKA (reference sequence). CDR3 length: 15 amino acids. V shed 7 bases and J shed 8 bases, with 21 bases lying between them. The CDR3 is CSVARTDPDHSPLHF. CDR3 DNA sequence: TGCAGTGTTGCCCGGACAGACCCAGATCATTCACCCCTCCACTTT.

This clonotype has at least ten counts. The chain links TRBV2 to TRBJ2-7; the D is unclear. Trimming shortened V by 8 bases and J by 0 bases, and 8 bases separated the two germline ends. The CDR3 extends over 12 amino acids. CDR1 SNHLY and CDR2 FYNNEI come from the germline V gene. The CDR3 sequence is CASGEHSYEQYF. The DNA of the CDR3 is TGTGCCAGCGGGGAACACTCCTACGAGCAGTACTTC.

The chain combines TRBV3-1 with TRBJ2-2, with D perhaps TRBD1 (6 bases). The CDR3 sequence is 13 residues long. V lost 4 bases and J lost 5, with 8 bases in between. Germline V CDR1 and CDR2: LGHDT, YNNKEL (reference sequence). CDR3 DNA: TGTGCCAGCAGCCGAGGACAGACCGGGGAGCTGTTTTTT. Amino acids: CASSRGQTGELFF.

V and J are TRBV5-6 and TRBJ1-2; D ambiguous. V was cut by 0 bases and J by 5 bases, with 14 bases left in between. The germline V gene encodes CDR1 SGHDT and CDR2 YYEEEE. There are 15 residues in the CDR3. CDR3 DNA sequence: TGTGCCAGCAGCTTGGTGGGGTGGGAAAATTATGGCTACACCTTC. Translating it yields CASSLVGWENYGYTF.

The chain is built from TRBV29-1 and TRBJ2-7; 9 bases match TRBD1. The length of the CDR3 is 11 residues. Trimming removed 6 bases from V and 9 bases from J; junction bases left unmatched: 6. CDR1 SQVTM and CDR2 ANQGSEA come from the germline V gene. For the CDR3, the DNA is TGCAGCGTCCTACAGGGGGCAGCGCAGTACTTC. Protein product: CSVLQGAAQYF.

This clonotype has just a few counts. The J gene is TRBJ2-7, the V gene TRBV20-1, with 7 bases fitting TRBD1. The J segment lost 9 bases and the V segment lost 0 bases, leaving 5 bases of the junction unmatched. Per germline, CDR1 DFQATT and CDR2 SNEGSKA (reference sequence). There are 12 residues in the CDR3. In DNA, the CDR3 is TGCAGTGCTAGAGACCGAGGGGGCGTGCAGTACTTC. Translation: CSARDRGGVQYF.

J is TRBJ2-3 and V is TRBV6-5; D is possibly TRBD1 (5 bases). V was clipped by 8 bases and J by 1 base, with 13 bases between them. The CDR3 covers 14 residues. Germline values: CDR1 MNHEY, CDR2 SVGAGI. The CDR3 region has the DNA TGTGCCAGCGGAAGGGGTTTCGGCACAGATACGCAGTATTTT. Encoded protein: CASGRGFGTDTQYF.

This clonotype was counted a few times. This chain connects TRBV7-9 to TRBJ1-2; 9 bases fit TRBD1. The germline V gene has CDR1 SEHNR and CDR2 FQNEAQ (reference sequence). This CDR3 comprises 16 residues. After removal of 4 bases from V and 4 bases from J, the junction contained 10 bases not matched to a gene. CDR3 nucleotide sequence: TGTGCCAGCAGCTCGAGACAGGGGGATTGGGGCTATGGCTACACCTTC. Its protein product is CASSSRQGDWGYGYTF.

J is TRBJ2-2 and V is TRBV20-1; no firm D call. Germline V gene data show CDR1 as DFQATT and CDR2 as SNEGSKA (reference sequence). V was trimmed by 3 bases and J by 4 bases, leaving 9 bases between them. The CDR3 length is 13 residues. The DNA of the CDR3 is TGCAGTGCTAGGAAGGGATCCACCGGGGAGCTGTTTTTT. Amino acids: CSARKGSTGELFF.

This clonotype has more than one count but fewer than ten. The germline gene is not matched at one end of the junction; a read error may be the cause. This rearrangement joins TRBV14 to TRBJ2-1; the match to TRBD2 covers 13 bases. The length of the CDR3 is 13 residues. Germline CDR1 and CDR2: SGHDN and FVKESK. CDR3 in amino acids: CASSPTSGRAAVF. In DNA form, the CDR3 reads TGTGCCAGCAGCCCTACTAGCGGGAGGGCGGCCGTCTTC.

The chain joins TRBV15 to TRBJ2-1, with a weak D call TRBD1 (5 bases). Germline lookup yields CDR1 LNHNV and CDR2 YYDKDF (reference sequence). Trimming shortened V by 1 base and J by 9 bases, and 19 bases separated the two germline ends. The CDR3 covers 16 residues. The CDR3 sequence is CATSRVSSQGRGEQFF. CDR3 sequence (DNA): TGTGCCACCAGCAGAGTTAGCTCCCAGGGAAGAGGTGAGCAGTTCTTC.

This clonotype was picked up one time. The V gene is TRBV29-1, the J gene TRBJ2-3; TRBD2 agrees at 7 bases. V was clipped by 5 bases and J by 2 bases; unmatched bases: 7. Germline CDR1 and CDR2: SQVTM and ANQGSEA. The CDR3 is 14 amino acids. As DNA, the CDR3 is TGCAGCGTTCATTCTAGCGGAATCACAGATACGCAGTATTTT. It translates to CSVHSSGITDTQYF.

The table lists this clonotype with a few counts. This chain joins TRBV12-3 or TRBV12-4 and TRBJ2-1; D not certain. CDR3 length: 13 amino acids. The V and J ends lost 3 bases and 9 bases respectively, with 12 bases between them. CDR3: CASSFWSGVEQFF. Here the CDR3 DNA reads TGTGCCAGCAGTTTCTGGAGTGGGGTTGAGCAGTTCTTC.

The chain joins TRBV29-1 to TRBJ2-7; the match to TRBD1 covers 7 bases. The CDR3 consists of 15 residues. With 0 bases clipped from V and 2 bases from J, the junction kept 7 bases outside the gene matches. Germline lookup yields CDR1 SQVTM and CDR2 ANQGSEA. The CDR3 protein is CSVEEVGQSAYEQYF. DNA of the CDR3: TGCAGCGTTGAAGAGGTGGGACAGAGCGCCTACGAGCAGTACTTC.

The chain joins TRBV20-1 to TRBJ1-5, with a tentative D call TRBD1 (6 bases). The CDR3 runs to 13 residues. Trimming stripped 6 bases from V and 7 bases from J, with 16 bases between. The germline CDR1 and CDR2 sequences are DFQATT and SNEGSKA (reference sequence). The CDR3 DNA reads TGCAGTGCCCCGGAACAGGGCGGGCAGCCCCAGCATTTT. Protein sequence: CSAPEQGGQPQHF.

The rearrangement joins TRBV10-2 to TRBJ1-5; D might be TRBD1 (6 bases). Trimming pared 6 bases from V and 3 bases from J, leaving 15 bases between. CDR1 and CDR2 (germline): WSHSY, SAAADI. The CDR3 is made up of 15 amino acids. CDR3 sequence: CASSLQGEDNQPQHF. In DNA form, the CDR3 reads TGCGCCAGCAGCCTACAGGGAGAGGACAATCAGCCCCAGCATTTT.

The rearrangement uses TRBV7-9 and TRBJ2-7, with 12 nucleotides matching TRBD2. The CDR3 contains 15 residues. V shed 5 bases, J shed 4 bases, and the junction held 6 bases outside the gene matches. Germline V gene sequence: CDR1 SEHNR, CDR2 FQNEAQ (reference sequence). The CDR3 DNA reads TGTGCCAGCAGCATATACGGGACTAGCGGGTACGAGCAGTACTTC. The encoded protein is CASSIYGTSGYEQYF.

The CDR3 DNA sequence: TGTGCCAGCAGTCCAGCGGGTCCCTACGAGCAGTACTTC. It encodes CASSPAGPYEQYF. The chain links TRBV6-2 or TRBV6-3 to TRBJ2-7; possible D gene TRBD2, 6 bases. This CDR3 is 13 amino acids long. Between the trimmed V and J ends, which lost 5 bases and 2 bases, there was a span of 10 bases. CDR1 is MNHEY and CDR2 is SVGEGT in the germline V gene.

This clonotype was seen a handful of times. The chain carries TRBV29-1 and TRBJ2-1; TRBD2 might be the D (6 bases). V was pared by 7 bases and J by 8 bases, with 27 bases between. The CDR3 contains 16 residues. Germline CDR1 SQVTM, CDR2 ANQGSEA. CDR3 sequence (DNA): TGCAGCGCCACCGGGACTCATAAACTAGTCGGCGATGAGCAGTTCTTC. Translation gives CSATGTHKLVGDEQFF.

This clonotype has just a few counts. The J gene is TRBJ2-1, the V gene TRBV2, with no clear D. The CDR3 loop spans 13 amino acids. The V end was cut by 6 bases, the J end by 6 bases, with 12 bases between. Germline CDR1 reads SNHLY; CDR2 reads FYNNEI. CDR3 region: CASRATAGNEQFF. CDR3 coding DNA: TGTGCCAGCAGGGCCACTGCCGGCAATGAGCAGTTCTTC.

This clonotype was found a few times. The chain couples TRBV5-6 to TRBJ2-1; either TRBD1 or TRBD2 may supply D (5 bases each). Germline V gene lookup returns CDR1 SGHDT and CDR2 YYEEEE. This CDR3 has 13 amino acids. V was trimmed by 4 bases and J by 4 bases, leaving 9 bases between them. The CDR3 here is CASSGTYYNEQFF. The CDR3 nucleotides read TGTGCCAGCAGCGGGACCTATTACAATGAGCAGTTCTTC.

This clonotype occurred a few times. The chain links TRBV18 to TRBJ2-1; 14 bases match TRBD2. Looked up from germline, CDR1 is KGHSH and CDR2 is LQKENI. Germline trimming cut 4 bases from V and 3 bases from J; bases unmatched to any gene: 5. The CDR3 extends over 17 amino acids. This CDR3 reads CASSRGTSGSNYNEQFF. Written as DNA, the CDR3 is TGTGCCAGCTCACGTGGGACTAGCGGGAGTAACTACAATGAGCAGTTCTTC.

CDR3 sequence: CSAGKTGRGYEQYF. The DNA of the CDR3 is TGCAGTGCTGGAAAGACAGGTCGGGGTTACGAGCAGTACTTC. The chain carries TRBV20-1 and TRBJ2-7, with D possibly matching TRBD1 (6 bases). The CDR3 loop spans 14 amino acids. V gave up 5 bases and J gave up 4 bases, with 18 bases separating them. Germline V gene lookup returns CDR1 DFQATT and CDR2 SNEGSKA (reference sequence).

In its sample, this clonotype was seen a few times. The chain recombines TRBV11-2 with TRBJ2-1; TRBD2 aligns across 8 bases. Germline V gene data show CDR1 as SGHAT and CDR2 as FQNNGV. Trimming cost V 0 bases and J 8 bases; bases outside gene matches: 15. The CDR3 has 18 residues. Here the CDR3 reads CASSLEPLGGTRFDEQFF. CDR3 DNA sequence: TGTGCCAGCAGCTTAGAACCCTTGGGGGGGACTAGGTTTGATGAGCAGTTCTTC.

This clonotype was seen more than once but under ten times. The V gene is TRBV6-5, the J gene TRBJ2-7, with D unclear. Germline values: CDR1 MNHEY, CDR2 SVGAGI. The ends were cut back, 9 bases at V and 3 bases at J, with 9 bases in the middle. The CDR3 has 11 amino acids. The DNA of the CDR3 is TGTGCCAGACAGAACTACTACGAGCAGTACTTC. This encodes CARQNYYEQYF.